The present TCR beta chain was sequenced within a study of beta chain features in type 1 diabetes. Across the whole study: The study found patients and healthy donors alike in age, gender and cell yields.

Of the isolated RNA, all was reverse transcribed, and so the sequenced material was expressed TCRB transcripts. Method: immunoSEQ multiplex PCR; TCRdb's copy keeps in-frame clones and lacks some. Of under 50,000 clones listed, about 51% are singletons. Source material: Tregs from blood. The clonotype was recovered from a woman aged 18-30 years in good health.

Written as DNA, the CDR3 is TGTGCCAGCAGTTCCGCGGGGAGGGGTCGGTACGAGCAGTACTTC. Protein product: CASSSAGRGRYEQYF. The V call is TRBV28, the J call TRBJ2-7; 7 positions match TRBD2. The V gene's germline CDR1 is MDHEN and CDR2 SYDVKM. J lost 4 bases, V lost 4 bases, and 10 bases had no gene match. The length of the CDR3 is 15 residues.